This note documents a single TCR beta chain sequence. Its antigen is unknown. Per-base qualities were not stored, and no clone one base away is much larger. The cysteine opens and the phenylalanine closes a CDR3 of 14 amino acids. CDR3 DNA is the only sequence kept; it has 42 bases, read in frame from the first base. V ends up 5 bases short and J 9 bases short, with an unmatched junction base count of 10. The germline V gene yields KGHSH for CDR1 and LQKENI for CDR2. The sample belongs to a study of blood T cell repertoires in COVID-19 (TCRdb year 2020). As for the study more broadly: Samples covering the acute and convalescent phases of COVID-19 were provided by collaborators in the United States, Italy and Spain. The material from the prospective study consisted of cDNA or gDNA derived from T cells, B-cell-depleted T cells, or PBMCs. The dataset comprised deeply sampled blood TCRbeta repertoires from subjects exposed to, actively infected with, or recovered from COVID-19. The repertoires were made available in a free public database intended to serve as a resource for research on the immune response to SARS-CoV-2. Samples were obtained from the ongoing ImmuneRACE study (first 160 participants) and from 1,000 to 1,500 subjects provided by 6 global collaborators. A de-identified subject ID, COVID-19 status, age in years and sex were almost always included in the sample metadata. Where available, HLA class I and class II types were obtained from metadata supplied by the sample provider rather than from assay-based typing.

Results and caveats for the whole study, not just this receptor: The quantity of clinical and demographic metadata differed by source and by participant and was supplied without curation.

One collaborating source in Seattle enrolled patients while the patients were actively infected and followed the patients over time throughout the course of disease. Whole blood was collected in K2EDTA tubes by collaborating institutions according to the institutions' own protocols. For TCRbeta analysis, collaborators shipped samples as frozen whole blood, isolated PBMCs, or DNA extracted from either of those sample types. TCRbeta CDR3 regions were amplified from genomic DNA by means of the immunoSEQ Assay, a bias-controlled multiplex PCR. In the paper's pipeline: The number of nucleated cells in each sample was estimated from the amplification of reference gene primers within the assay. Sequence reads were collapsed and filtered to measure the absolute abundance of every unique TCRbeta CDR3 rearrangement. For each sample, productive Simpson clonality was calculated as the square root of Simpson's diversity index over productive rearrangements. TCRdb took this table from immuneACCESS and kept in-frame rearrangements with V and J called. Such tables lack part of the clones; where checked against another copy, unresolved V genes explain under half of the gap, and the rest is unexplained. The V and J calls and clone size come from that table; D and trimming were worked out from the DNA. The sample table contains 200,000 to 250,000 clones; only one count was recorded for 85% to 90% of them. Approximately 2.6% of the sample rests with the top ten.

The sequencing sample was made of peripheral blood. The receptor's source is a man aged 30-40 years with COVID-19, enrolled during active disease. Recombination connected TRBV18 to TRBJ2-1; 7 bases in between match TRBD1. This receptor carries the CDR3 CASSALGTDLEQFF. In nucleotide form, the sequence is TGTGCCAGCTCAGCGTTAGGGACAGATCTTGAGCAGTTCTTC. Supplemented by the reference TRBV18 and TRBJ2-1 proteins around the CDR3, the complete variable domain is NAGVMQNPRHLVRRRGQEARLRCSPMKGHSHVYWYRQLPEEGLKFMVYLQKENIIDESGMPKERFSAEFPKEGPSILRIQQVVRGDSAAYFCASSALGTDLEQFFGPGTRLTVL.